These 7 T cell receptor beta chains originate from one sample sequenced in a study of blood T cell repertoires in COVID-19. Method: immunoSEQ multiplex PCR; TCRdb's copy keeps in-frame clones and lacks some. There are a few hundred thousand clones in the sample; about 90% occur only once, and almost 3% lies in the top ten. What was sequenced was PBMCs or T cells enriched from blood (not recorded which). These receptors came from a woman aged 30 to 39 who had recovered from COVID-19.

V is TRBV6-1 and J is TRBJ1-5, with D uncertain. The germline V gene has CDR1 MNHNS and CDR2 SASEGT. Trimming took off 2 bases at V and 8 bases at J, with 13 bases between the two ends. The CDR3 spans 14 residues. The DNA for the CDR3 is TGTGCCAGCAGTGAACGTGGGCCCAGAGAGCCCCAGCATTTT. Translating gives CASSERGPREPQHF.

The CDR3 reads CASRMDRTSGGELFF. In DNA, the CDR3 is TGTGCCAGCAGGATGGACAGGACTAGCGGCGGGGAGCTGTTTTTT. V is TRBV28 and J is TRBJ2-2; 10 bases are shared with TRBD2. V lost 6 bases and J lost 7; bases outside the gene matches: 8. The germline V gene has CDR1 MDHEN and CDR2 SYDVKM. There are 15 residues in the CDR3. The full variable domain, with the rest looked up from reference TRBV28 and TRBJ2-2, is DVKVTQSSRYLVKRTGEKVFLECVQDMDHENMFWYRQDPGLGLRLIYFSYDVKMKEKGDIPEGYSVSREKKERFSLILESASTNQTSMYLCASRMDRTSGGELFFGEGSRLTVL.

The chain recombines TRBV4-1 with TRBJ1-5; D might be TRBD1 (5 bases). CDR1 is MGHRA, CDR2 YSYEKL, per germline. This CDR3 is 13 amino acids long. V shed 4 bases and J shed 4 bases, with 8 bases lying between them. As DNA, the CDR3 is TGCGCCAGCAGCCTTACAGGAAATCAGCCCCAGCATTTT. Translation gives CASSLTGNQPQHF.

The V and J genes are TRBV25-1 and TRBJ1-5; possibly TRBD1 for D (5 bases). The V gene lost 2 bases and the J gene lost 7 bases, with 12 bases spanning the gap. CDR1 is MGHDK, CDR2 SYGVNS, per germline. There are 14 residues in the CDR3. DNA for the CDR3: TGTGCCAGCAGTGAAGGTGGGGCACGGCAGCCCCAGCATTTT. Protein: CASSEGGARQPQHF.

The chain links TRBV5-1 to TRBJ1-3, with 11 nucleotides matching TRBD1. J lost 3 bases, V lost 4 bases, and 6 bases had no gene match. Germline lookup yields CDR1 SGHRS and CDR2 YFSETQ. This CDR3 has 16 residues. The DNA for the CDR3 is TGCGCCAGCAGCCCCGGACAGGGGGCGGATGGAAACACCATATATTTT. The encoded protein is CASSPGQGADGNTIYF.

This clone came up once. V and J are TRBV14 and TRBJ2-5; D unclear. With 4 bases removed from V and 5 bases from J, the gap between germline ends came to 5 bases. The length of the CDR3 is 11 residues. Germline CDR1 and CDR2: SGHDN and FVKESK. The CDR3 DNA follows: TGTGCCAGCAGCCTCCGGGAGACCCAGTACTTC. It yields the protein CASSLRETQYF.

The chain uses TRBV10-3 and TRBJ1-6, with D possibly being TRBD1 (5 bases). This CDR3 has 15 residues. Germline CDR1 is ENHRY and CDR2 is SYGVKD. Trimming stripped 0 bases from V and 8 bases from J, with 11 bases between. CDR3 nucleotide sequence: TGTGCCATCAGTGAGTCCGGAGGGGATGATTCACCCCTCCACTTT. It translates to CAISESGGDDSPLHF.